These 19 T cell receptor beta chains originate from one sample sequenced in a study of T cell changes during pregnancy in multiple sclerosis. TCRdb's copy holds only in-frame clones and misses some; the assay was immunoSEQ multiplex PCR. The sample holds nearly 110,000 clones, roughly 89% seen once. The material was peripheral blood, obtained before pregnancy. Source of these receptors: a female donor with multiple sclerosis, enrolled in a pregnancy study.

This chain links TRBV28 with TRBJ2-1; D might be TRBD2 (5 bases). This CDR3 comprises 15 residues. V was pared by 1 base and J by 9 bases, with 16 bases between. Looked up from germline, CDR1 is MDHEN and CDR2 is SYDVKM. Here the CDR3 DNA reads TGTGCCAGCAGTTTATATAGGACCCCGGGGTCTGAGCAGTTCTTC. Its protein is CASSLYRTPGSEQFF.

This clone was seen a handful of times. An end of the junction does not agree with germline; a read error may underlie this. The chain recombines TRBV5-1 with TRBJ1-2; TRBD1 agrees at 9 bases. The length of the CDR3 is 14 residues. Germline V gives CDR1 SGHRS, CDR2 YFSETQ. The CDR3 coding sequence is TGCGCCAGCAGGTTGGGACAGGGTGTTCCTGGCTACACCTTC. This sequence encodes CASRLGQGVPGYTF. The whole variable domain, remainder taken from reference TRBV5-1 and TRBJ1-2, is KAGVTQTPRYLIKTRGQQVTLSCSPISGHRSVSWYQQTPGQGLQFLFEYFSETQRNKGNFPGRFSGRQFSNSRSEMNVSTLELGDSALYLCASRLGQGVPGYTFGSGTRLTVV.

This chain connects TRBV2 to TRBJ2-5, with 7 bases that match TRBD1. The DNA end favors TRBJ2-7, so the J call may be wrong. Germline lookup yields CDR1 SNHLY and CDR2 FYNNEI. The CDR3 contains 13 residues. CDR3 sequence (DNA): TGTGCCAGTTCCCGGGACAGCTCCTACGAGCAGTACTTC. This sequence encodes CASSRDSSYEQYF.

The chain links TRBV9 to TRBJ2-1; D is unclear. Trimming took off 1 base at V and 13 bases at J, with 9 bases between the two ends. Germline V gene data show CDR1 as SGDLS and CDR2 as YYNGEE. There are 11 residues in the CDR3. Here the CDR3 DNA reads TGTGCCAGCAGCGTATTTTTCCCACAGTTCTTC. Residues: CASSVFFPQFF.

This chain links TRBV29-1 with TRBJ2-5; D is ambiguous. This CDR3 region has 13 residues. Germline CDR1 SQVTM, CDR2 ANQGSEA. Trimming cost V 0 bases and J 2 bases, with 7 bases left between them. In DNA form, the CDR3 reads TGCAGCGTTGAAGAGGGCTTACAAGAGACCCAGTACTTC. Encoded protein: CSVEEGLQETQYF. The variable domain in full, completed from reference TRBV29-1 and TRBJ2-5, reads SAVISQKPSRDICQRGTSLTIQCQVDSQVTMMFWYRQQPGQSLTLIATANQGSEATYESGFVIDKFPISRPNLTFSTLTVSNMSPEDSSIYLCSVEEGLQETQYFGPGTRLLVL.

The V gene is TRBV7-2, the J gene TRBJ1-1, with D uncertain. The CDR3 covers 16 residues. V was pared by 0 bases and J by 4 bases, with 15 bases between. Germline V gene lookup returns CDR1 SGHTA and CDR2 FQGNSA. In DNA form, the CDR3 reads TGTGCCAGCAGCTTAGCTGGTCGTTCTGGAGGCACTGAAGCTTTCTTT. Encoded protein: CASSLAGRSGGTEAFF.

The chain is built from TRBV29-1 and TRBJ2-7; no clear D. V dropped 4 bases and J dropped 1 base, with 17 bases sitting between them. Germline CDR1 SQVTM, CDR2 ANQGSEA. The CDR3 runs 15 residues. The CDR3 protein is CSVVLVSFPSYEQYF. For the CDR3, the DNA is TGCAGCGTTGTACTCGTATCCTTCCCTTCCTACGAGCAGTACTTC.

The V gene is TRBV19, the J gene TRBJ1-4; 7 bases agree with TRBD1. The germline CDR1 and CDR2 sequences are LNHDA and SQIVND (reference sequence). V lost 0 bases and J lost 6; bases outside the gene matches: 4. The CDR3 is made up of 15 amino acids. The CDR3 bases are TGTGCCAGTAGTATAGAGGGACAGACTTATGAAAAACTGTTTTTT. As protein: CASSIEGQTYEKLFF.

The V call is TRBV15, the J call TRBJ2-7; possibly TRBD1 for D (5 bases). Per the germline V gene, CDR1 is LNHNV and CDR2 is YYDKDF (reference sequence). Trimming removed 2 bases at V and 4 bases at J, with 12 bases between. The length of the CDR3 is 14 residues. The CDR3 here is CATSRTQTEYEQYF. The CDR3 DNA follows: TGTGCCACCAGCAGAACCCAGACAGAATACGAGCAGTACTTC.

The DNA for the CDR3 is TGTGCCAGCAGTCCAAACGGGGGGGAGACGGTCGGGGAGCTGTTTTTT. Its protein is CASSPNGGETVGELFF. The chain employs TRBV6-4 and TRBJ2-2, with 8 nucleotides matching TRBD2. Germline V gene lookup returns CDR1 MRHNA and CDR2 SNTAGT. The CDR3 consists of 16 residues. V was pared by 5 bases and J by 7 bases, with 12 bases of the junction left unmatched.

V usage is TRBV5-1 and J usage is TRBJ2-5, with 10 bases lining up with TRBD1. Trimming took 5 bases from V and 7 from J; bases not matched to a gene: 8. Germline lookup yields CDR1 SGHRS and CDR2 YFSETQ. This CDR3 spans 14 amino acids. The CDR3 DNA is TGCGCCAGCAGTTGGGACAGGGGATCAGGGACCCAGTACTTC. This sequence encodes CASSWDRGSGTQYF.

The V call is TRBV10-3, the J call TRBJ2-7; D possibly corresponds to TRBD1 (5 bases). The CDR3 is 15 residues long. The germline gives CDR1 ENHRY, CDR2 SYGVKD. The V gene lost 5 bases and the J gene lost 0 bases, with 14 bases spanning the gap. CDR3 residues: CAISRQGLSSYEQYF. CDR3 in DNA: TGTGCCATCAGTCGCCAGGGTCTCTCCTCCTACGAGCAGTACTTC.

V and J are TRBV28 and TRBJ2-3, with 10 bases fitting TRBD2. J lost 0 bases, V lost 8 bases, and 8 bases had no gene match. The CDR3 contains 16 residues. The V gene's germline CDR1 is MDHEN and CDR2 SYDVKM. CDR3 residues: CASGLGLAASTDTQYF. In DNA form, the CDR3 reads TGTGCCAGCGGACTAGGACTAGCGGCTAGCACAGATACGCAGTATTTT.

The rearrangement joins TRBV9 to TRBJ1-1; TRBD1 agrees at 7 bases. V trimming: 3 bases; J trimming: 2 bases; junction bases outside the gene matches: 1. The CDR3 length is 13 residues. Germline-derived CDR1 and CDR2 are SGDLS and YYNGEE. The CDR3, as DNA: TGTGCCAGCAGCGCAGGGGGAAACACTGAAGCTTTCTTT. This sequence encodes CASSAGGNTEAFF.

The V call is TRBV7-2, the J call TRBJ2-1; TRBD1 aligns across 7 bases. The CDR3 loop spans 16 amino acids. The germline V gene encodes CDR1 SGHTA and CDR2 FQGNSA. The V and J ends lost 6 bases and 3 bases, in that order; junction bases with no gene match: 11. Written as DNA, the CDR3 is TGTGCCAGCAGTGAAAGTCGCGCAGGGGGCTACAATGAGCAGTTCTTC. Protein: CASSESRAGGYNEQFF. Variable domain in full (rest from reference TRBV7-2 and TRBJ2-1): GAGVSQSPSNKVTEKGKDVELRCDPISGHTALYWYRQSLGQGLEFLIYFQGNSAPDKSGLPSDRFSAERTGGSVSTLTIQRTQQEDSAVYLCASSESRAGGYNEQFFGPGTRLTVL.

The chain has TRBV5-4 and TRBJ2-7; TRBD1 agrees at 8 bases. The CDR3 consists of 15 residues. The V gene end was trimmed by 2 bases and the J gene end by 3 bases; junction bases not matched to a gene: 7. Germline values: CDR1 SGHNT, CDR2 YYREEE (reference sequence). This chain's CDR3 is CASSFEWTGNYEQYF. CDR3 DNA: TGTGCCAGCAGCTTTGAATGGACAGGGAACTACGAGCAGTACTTC.

This clone came up once. The chain joins TRBV7-2 to TRBJ2-5, with D perhaps TRBD2 (6 bases). CDR3 size: 16 residues. Germline CDR1 is SGHTA and CDR2 is FQGNSA. The V gene lost 5 bases and the J gene lost 1 base, with 17 bases spanning the gap. In DNA, the CDR3 is TGTGCCAGCAGCCGATCAGGGACGGAGGGCCAAGAGACCCAGTACTTC. It is translated as CASSRSGTEGQETQYF.

This clone has a single count. This chain uses TRBV5-1 with TRBJ1-1, with D possibly matching TRBD1 (6 bases). The ends were cut back, 5 bases at V and 4 bases at J, with 21 bases in the middle. Germline lookup yields CDR1 SGHRS and CDR2 YFSETQ. The CDR3 has 16 residues. CDR3 sequence reads: CASSHKDRPLGTEAFF. The CDR3 bases are TGCGCCAGCAGTCATAAAGACAGGCCCTTGGGCACTGAAGCTTTCTTT.

The chain uses TRBV9 and TRBJ2-1, with TRBD2 identical over 10 bases. The CDR3 covers 18 residues. Trimming removed 3 bases from V and 8 bases from J; junction bases left unmatched: 17. Germline CDR1 is SGDLS and CDR2 is YYNGEE. DNA of the CDR3: TGTGCCAGCAGCGAATCCCCCATCAGAGCGGGGGGGCAATATGAGCAGTTCTTC. This gives the protein CASSESPIRAGGQYEQFF.